The 25 T cell receptor beta chains below come from one sample, sequenced in a study of T cell responses to AZD1222 COVID-19 vaccine. Assay: immunoSEQ multiplex PCR; the TCRdb copy retains only in-frame clones and omits some. The data show tens of thousands of clones, with approximately 89% seen just once and more than 25% held by the top ten. Sequenced here: peripheral blood, sampled 28 days after the second AZD1222 dose. These receptors all come from an adult who received the AZD1222 COVID-19 vaccine.

The V call is TRBV14, the J call TRBJ1-6, with unresolved D. CDR1 is SGHDN and CDR2 is FVKESK in the germline V gene. CDR3 length equals 13 residues. Trimming shortened V by 2 bases and J by 15 bases, and 14 bases separated the two germline ends. CDR3 loop: CASSQRMPLSLHF. In DNA form, the CDR3 reads TGTGCCAGCAGCCAAAGAATGCCCTTGAGCCTCCACTTT.

The chain has TRBV5-1 and TRBJ2-7; 8 positions agree with TRBD2. The CDR3 covers 15 residues. The germline V gene has CDR1 SGHRS and CDR2 YFSETQ. J was trimmed by 4 bases and V by 0 bases; bases with no gene match: 6. CDR3 coding DNA: TGCGCCAGCAGCTTGGTCGCGGGAGGCGGGTACGAGCAGTACTTC. The encoded protein is CASSLVAGGGYEQYF. The variable domain in full, completed from reference TRBV5-1 and TRBJ2-7, reads KAGVTQTPRYLIKTRGQQVTLSCSPISGHRSVSWYQQTPGQGLQFLFEYFSETQRNKGNFPGRFSGRQFSNSRSEMNVSTLELGDSALYLCASSLVAGGGYEQYFGPGTRLTVT.

The chain joins TRBV18 to TRBJ2-1, with 15 bases that match TRBD2. The V gene end was trimmed by 2 bases and the J gene end by 9 bases; junction bases not matched to a gene: 2. This CDR3 contains 15 residues. Germline CDR1 and CDR2: KGHSH and LQKENI. Here the CDR3 reads CASSPGLAGGGEQFF. CDR3 nucleotide sequence: TGTGCCAGCTCACCAGGACTAGCGGGAGGGGGTGAGCAGTTCTTC. The full variable domain, rest sourced from reference TRBV18 and TRBJ2-1, is NAGVMQNPRHLVRRRGQEARLRCSPMKGHSHVYWYRQLPEEGLKFMVYLQKENIIDESGMPKERFSAEFPKEGPSILRIQQVVRGDSAAYFCASSPGLAGGGEQFFGPGTRLTVL.

The rearrangement joins TRBV15 to TRBJ2-7; 7 nucleotides match TRBD1. V dropped 8 bases and J dropped 5; count of bases not matched to a gene: 12. In germline, CDR1 is LNHNV, CDR2 YYDKDF (reference sequence). This CDR3 is built from 14 residues. The CDR3 loop reads CATADPYRGHEQYF. Here the CDR3 DNA reads TGTGCCACCGCCGATCCTTACAGGGGCCACGAGCAGTACTTC.

The chain uses TRBV10-3 and TRBJ2-2; TRBD1 aligns across 10 bases. The J segment lost 5 bases and the V segment lost 8 bases, leaving 5 bases of the junction unmatched. Germline-derived CDR1 and CDR2 are ENHRY and SYGVKD. The CDR3 spans 14 residues. CDR3 protein: CAIADRGPTGELFF. In nucleotides, the CDR3 is TGTGCCATCGCTGACAGGGGGCCTACCGGGGAGCTGTTTTTT.

The V call is TRBV7-9, the J call TRBJ2-1; perhaps TRBD1 as D (6 bases). The CDR3 has 15 amino acids. The V and J ends lost 5 bases and 0 bases respectively, with 11 bases between them. Germline V lookup: CDR1 SEHNR, CDR2 FQNEAQ (reference sequence). The CDR3 bases are TGTGCCAGCAGCGTCGACAGGAGCTCCTACAATGAGCAGTTCTTC. Amino acid sequence: CASSVDRSSYNEQFF.

This chain joins TRBV19 and TRBJ2-7; 7 positions agree with TRBD2. V shed 3 bases and J 2 bases; nucleotides not matched to a gene: 4. From germline, CDR1 is LNHDA and CDR2 SQIVND (reference sequence). The length of the CDR3 is 14 residues. The CDR3 reads CASSIGSGAYEQYF. The DNA for the CDR3 is TGTGCCAGTAGTATTGGGAGCGGGGCCTACGAGCAGTACTTC. The variable domain in full, with the rest retrieved from reference TRBV19 and TRBJ2-7, is DGGITQSPKYLFRKEGQNVTLSCEQNLNHDAMYWYRQDPGQGLRLIYYSQIVNDFQKGDIAEGYSVSREKKESFPLTVTSAQKNPTAFYLCASSIGSGAYEQYFGPGTRLTVT.

The genes are TRBV28 and TRBJ2-1, with 7 positions matching TRBD2. The CDR3 has 15 residues. Trimming took 7 bases from V and 2 from J; bases not matched to a gene: 8. The germline V gene encodes CDR1 MDHEN and CDR2 SYDVKM. In DNA, the CDR3 is TGTGCCAGCACCCCGACTAGCCCAACCTACAATGAGCAGTTCTTC. It yields the protein CASTPTSPTYNEQFF.

The sample holds one count of this clone. The junction does not match germline at one end; this may be a read error. This rearrangement joins TRBV19 to TRBJ2-7; D might be TRBD1 (5 bases). CDR1 and CDR2 (germline): LNHDA, SQIVND (reference sequence). This CDR3 has 11 amino acids. CDR3 nucleotides: TGTGCCAGTCAGGGCTCCTCCGAGCAGTACTTC. It translates to CASQGSSEQYF. Full variable domain (rest looked up from reference TRBV19 and TRBJ2-7): DGGITQSPKYLFRKEGQNVTLSCEQNLNHDAMYWYRQDPGQGLRLIYYSQIVNDFQKGDIAEGYSVSREKKESFPLTVTSAQKNPTAFYLCASQGSSEQYFGPGTRLTVT.

V gene TRBV4-1 combines with J gene TRBJ2-1, with 7 nucleotides matching TRBD2. Germline assignment: CDR1 MGHRA and CDR2 YSYEKL. The length of the CDR3 is 13 residues. V trimming: 3 bases; J trimming: 10 bases; junction bases outside the gene matches: 6. The DNA for the CDR3 is TGCGCCAGCAGCCAGGGAGGGCCGGTGGAGCAGTTCTTC. Protein sequence: CASSQGGPVEQFF.

This sequence joins TRBV27 and TRBJ1-2; no clear D. With 8 bases removed from V and 1 base from J, the gap between germline ends came to 8 bases. Germline V gives CDR1 MNHEY, CDR2 SMNVEV (reference sequence). The CDR3 is 12 residues long. The CDR3, as DNA: TGTGCCAGCCTCGACTTTAACTATGGCTACACCTTC. Residues: CASLDFNYGYTF.

The rearrangement links TRBV27 to TRBJ2-3, with 11 nucleotides matching TRBD2. With V trimmed by 5 bases and J by 6 bases, 10 bases remained unmatched. The CDR3 extends over 16 amino acids. Germline CDR1 reads MNHEY; CDR2 reads SMNVEV (reference sequence). CDR3 DNA sequence: TGTGCCAGCAGTACCCTCACTAGCGGGGGTGGCGATACGCAGTATTTT. Translation: CASSTLTSGGGDTQYF.

The rearrangement links TRBV10-3 to TRBJ2-1; 11 bases line up with TRBD2. This CDR3 region has 14 residues. Germline CDR1 and CDR2: ENHRY and SYGVKD. V was pared by 8 bases and J by 2 bases, with 2 bases of the junction left unmatched. CDR3 sequence: CAIGGLAAYNEQFF. Written as DNA, the CDR3 is TGTGCCATCGGGGGACTAGCGGCCTACAATGAGCAGTTCTTC.

This sequence joins TRBV5-5 and TRBJ1-5; no reliable D call. The germline V gene has CDR1 SGHKS and CDR2 YYEKEE (reference sequence). This CDR3 spans 13 amino acids. V was shortened by 0 bases and J by 0 bases, with 1 base between the two germline ends. The CDR3 here is CASSLDSNQPQHF. The CDR3 nucleotides read TGTGCCAGCAGCTTGGATAGCAATCAGCCCCAGCATTTT.

The chain has TRBV11-2 and TRBJ1-3; 7 bases are a match to TRBD1. Germline V gives CDR1 SGHAT, CDR2 FQNNGV. The CDR3 loop spans 15 amino acids. Losses at the gene ends were 0 bases for V and 4 bases for J; bases not matched to a gene: 3. The CDR3 sequence: CASSLDRGQGNTIYF. CDR3 coding DNA: TGTGCCAGCAGCTTAGACAGGGGACAGGGAAACACCATATATTTT.

The CDR3 region has the DNA TGCGCCAGCAGCCCTTTGGGGGAGTTCTACGAGCAGTACTTC. The encoded protein is CASSPLGEFYEQYF. The genes are TRBV5-1 and TRBJ2-7; D may correspond to TRBD1 or TRBD2 (5 bases each). This CDR3 has 14 amino acids. Germline V lookup: CDR1 SGHRS, CDR2 YFSETQ. V was cut by 4 bases and J by 3 bases, with 14 bases left in between.

Only a few counts were recorded for this clone. The chain has TRBV19 and TRBJ1-5; 10 bases line up with TRBD1. Germline V gives CDR1 LNHDA, CDR2 SQIVND (reference sequence). The V gene end was trimmed by 1 base and the J gene end by 6 bases; junction bases not matched to a gene: 6. CDR3 length equals 16 residues. The CDR3 sequence: CASSIGPGQGFQPQHF. The CDR3 bases are TGTGCCAGTAGTATAGGACCGGGACAGGGGTTTCAGCCCCAGCATTTT.

The CDR3 protein is CASSYSASGFDTDTQYF. In DNA form, the CDR3 reads TGTGCCAGCAGTTACTCGGCCAGCGGGTTCGACACAGATACGCAGTATTTT. The chain links TRBV6-2 or TRBV6-3 to TRBJ2-3; D may be TRBD2 (6 bases). Germline V CDR1 and CDR2: MNHEY, SVGEGT. V was cut by 0 bases and J by 2 bases, with 15 bases left in between. This CDR3 region has 17 residues.

The gene calls are TRBV9 and TRBJ1-5; D is unresolved. Germline loops: CDR1 SGDLS, CDR2 YYNGEE. The CDR3 has 14 residues. V lost 3 bases and J lost 0, with 7 bases in between. CDR3 nucleotides: TGTGCCAGCAGCGACAGTAATAGCAATCAGCCCCAGCATTTT. Its translation is CASSDSNSNQPQHF.

V gene TRBV11-1 combines with J gene TRBJ2-3; D gene uncertain. Germline V gene sequence: CDR1 SGHAT, CDR2 FQDESV (reference sequence). Trimming pared 0 bases from V and 0 bases from J, leaving 7 bases between. There are 15 residues in the CDR3. The CDR3 here is CASSLAPVSTDTQYF. In nucleotides, the CDR3 is TGTGCCAGCAGCTTAGCTCCGGTTAGCACAGATACGCAGTATTTT. Supplemented by reference TRBV11-1 and TRBJ2-3, the full variable domain reads EAEVAQSPRYKITEKSQAVAFWCDPISGHATLYWYRQILGQGPELLVQFQDESVVDDSQLPKDRFSAERLKGVDSTLKIQPAELGDSAMYLCASSLAPVSTDTQYFGPGTRLTVL.

The chain combines TRBV28 with TRBJ1-4; 8 nucleotides agree with TRBD1. The CDR3 sequence is 14 residues long. Germline assignment: CDR1 MDHEN and CDR2 SYDVKM. After removal of 8 bases from V and 6 bases from J, the junction contained 8 bases not matched to a gene. CDR3 loop: CASGWTGSYEKLFF. The CDR3 DNA sequence: TGTGCCAGCGGGTGGACAGGGTCTTATGAAAAACTGTTTTTT.

The CDR3 loop is CAISETQDSYEQYF. CDR3 nucleotides: TGTGCCATCAGTGAAACACAGGACTCCTACGAGCAGTACTTC. The chain uses TRBV10-3 and TRBJ2-7; a possible D gene is TRBD1 (5 bases). Germline values: CDR1 ENHRY, CDR2 SYGVKD. CDR3 length: 14 amino acids. Trimming pared 3 bases from V and 0 bases from J, leaving 9 bases between.

V is TRBV29-1 and J is TRBJ1-1; D perhaps matches TRBD1 (5 bases). This CDR3 is 13 amino acids long. Between the trimmed V and J ends, which lost 6 bases and 4 bases, there was a span of 15 bases. The germline CDR1 and CDR2 sequences are SQVTM and ANQGSEA. Here the CDR3 DNA reads TGCAGCGTAGGGACCGATTTAGGCACTGAAGCTTTCTTT. The encoded protein is CSVGTDLGTEAFF.

This chain joins TRBV7-2 and TRBJ2-5; 9 bases match TRBD1. The V gene's germline CDR1 is SGHTA and CDR2 FQGNSA. The V segment lost 5 bases and the J segment 4 bases; nucleotides outside the gene matches: 2. The CDR3 spans 13 residues. The CDR3 region has the DNA TGTGCCAGCAGCAAGACAGGGGGAGAGACCCAGTACTTC. Protein sequence: CASSKTGGETQYF.

This chain joins TRBV10-2 and TRBJ2-2, with TRBD2 identical over 10 bases. Germline lookup yields CDR1 WSHSY and CDR2 SAAADI. This CDR3 is built from 18 residues. The J segment lost 6 bases and the V segment lost 0 bases, leaving 10 bases of the junction unmatched. CDR3 sequence: CASSESTLAGVIAGELFF. As DNA, the CDR3 is TGCGCCAGCAGTGAGTCGACTCTAGCGGGAGTTATCGCCGGGGAGCTGTTTTTT.